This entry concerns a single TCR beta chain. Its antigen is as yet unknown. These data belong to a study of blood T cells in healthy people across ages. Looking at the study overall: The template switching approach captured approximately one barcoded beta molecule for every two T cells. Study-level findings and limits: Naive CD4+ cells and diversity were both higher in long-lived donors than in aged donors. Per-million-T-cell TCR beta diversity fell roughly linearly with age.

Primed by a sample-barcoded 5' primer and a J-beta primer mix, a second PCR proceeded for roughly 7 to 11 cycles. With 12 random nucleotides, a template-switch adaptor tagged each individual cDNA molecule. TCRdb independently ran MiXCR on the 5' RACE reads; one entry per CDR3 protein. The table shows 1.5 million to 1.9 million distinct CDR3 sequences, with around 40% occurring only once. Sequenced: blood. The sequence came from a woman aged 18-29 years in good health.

In DNA, the CDR3 is TGTGCCAGCAGTAAGACGACAGGGGCGGGTGGCACAGATACGCAGTATTTT. Translated, it gives CASSKTTGAGGTDTQYF. The V call is TRBV6-1, the J call TRBJ2-3; TRBD1 agrees at 8 bases. Trimming removed 5 bases from V and 1 base from J; junction bases left unmatched: 11. The CDR3 extends over 17 amino acids. CDR1 MNHNS and CDR2 SASEGT come from the germline V gene.